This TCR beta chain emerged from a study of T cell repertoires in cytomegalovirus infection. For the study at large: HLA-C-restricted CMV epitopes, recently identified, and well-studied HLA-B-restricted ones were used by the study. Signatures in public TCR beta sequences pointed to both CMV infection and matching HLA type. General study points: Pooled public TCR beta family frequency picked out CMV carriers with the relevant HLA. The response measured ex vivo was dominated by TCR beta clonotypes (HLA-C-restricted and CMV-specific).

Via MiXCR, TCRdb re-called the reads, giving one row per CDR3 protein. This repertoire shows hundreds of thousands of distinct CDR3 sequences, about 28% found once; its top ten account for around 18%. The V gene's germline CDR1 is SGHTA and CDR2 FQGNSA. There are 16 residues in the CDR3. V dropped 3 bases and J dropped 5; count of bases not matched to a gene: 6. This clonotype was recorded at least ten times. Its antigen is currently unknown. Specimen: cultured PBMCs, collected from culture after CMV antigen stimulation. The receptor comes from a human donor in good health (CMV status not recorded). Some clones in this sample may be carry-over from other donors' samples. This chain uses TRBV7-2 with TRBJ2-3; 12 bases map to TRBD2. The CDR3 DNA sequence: TGTGCCAGCAGCTTCGCTAGCGGGGGGGCAGGAGATACGCAGTATTTT. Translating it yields CASSFASGGAGDTQYF.